The present entry profiles one T cell receptor (beta chain) with its context. The target antigen is unknown. PCR involved 60 Vbeta and 13 Jbeta primers. Clones were sequenced by immunoSEQ multiplex PCR, and TCRdb holds only the in-frame ones, with some missing. The data show around 180,000 clones, with 65% to 85% seen just once and 1.2% held by the top ten. The data are from a study of cytomegalovirus exposure and HLA in healthy donors. The V segment lost 4 bases and the J segment 0 bases; nucleotides outside the gene matches: 4. CDR1 is SQVTM and CDR2 is ANQGSEA in the germline V gene. The CDR3 sequence is 14 residues long. Broader study findings: In a later analysis, compared with equally common non-associated chains, HLA-associated beta chains were more expanded.

The sequence was collected from a boy between 2 and 10 years old in good health and CMV-seronegative. Sequences were obtained from PBMCs. J is TRBJ1-2 and V is TRBV29-1; TRBD1 matches at 8 bases. CDR3 amino acids: CSVASGGSNYGYTF. CDR3 DNA: TGCAGCGTTGCGTCAGGGGGCTCTAACTATGGCTACACCTTC.